This entry is about one T cell receptor beta chain. Antigen specificity is unknown. Library preparation (for TCRbeta) was performed with unique molecular identifiers. MiXCR, applied by TCRdb to the PCR reads, yields one record per CDR3 protein. The sample lists about 510,000 distinct CDR3 sequences; about 10% were seen once. Germline CDR1 reads PRHDT; CDR2 reads FYEKMQ (reference sequence). Trimming took 1 base from V and 9 from J; bases not matched to a gene: 9. The CDR3 has 16 residues. The sample belongs to a study of T-cell reconstitution after alpha-beta-depleted transplantation in children. Whole-study results and caveats: T-cell counts and diversity at one year post-transplant came mainly from newly produced T cells. Several hundred rapidly expanded clones from non-depleted graft cells reportedly supplied alpha-beta T cells about two months post-transplant.

Sequenced here: PBMCs, mostly from graft donor cells, sampled 180 days after TCRalphabeta/CD19-depleted stem cell transplant. This receptor was obtained from a female patient aged 2-10 years who had a stem cell transplant for aplastic anemia, so the T cells may come from the graft donor. The rearrangement uses TRBV13 and TRBJ2-1; 10 bases line up with TRBD2. The CDR3 is CASSLAVPAGGLEQFF. CDR3 nucleotides: TGTGCCAGCAGCTTAGCAGTCCCAGCGGGAGGGCTTGAGCAGTTCTTC.